This is a list of T cell receptor beta chains from one sample in a study of PD-1 blockade in classical Hodgkin lymphoma. Assay used: immunoSEQ multiplex PCR; TCRdb lists only in-frame clones, some missing. The sample records 34,000 or so clones, more than 85% being singletons. The source material was CD4+ T cells from blood, sampled before the fourth cycle of nivolumab. The receptors were sampled from a human donor with classical Hodgkin lymphoma. Each CDR3 is given with its conserved first and last residue. A D gene is named only where the DNA matches it firmly. Only some rows state a clone size, as once, few, many or a class for expanded clones.

cdr3_aa: CASSFQGGEKLFF; cdr3_nt: TGTGCTAGCAGCTTTCAGGGCGGTGAAAAACTGTTTTTT; j_call: TRBJ1-4; clone_size: -; d_call: -; v_call: TRBV7-7
cdr3_aa: CASSSFGGTEAFF; cdr3_nt: TGTGCCAGCAGTTCATTTGGGGGAACCGAAGCTTTCTTT; j_call: TRBJ1-1; clone_size: -; d_call: -; v_call: TRBV25-1
cdr3_aa: CASSYSRDRGGDTQYF; cdr3_nt: TGTGCCAGCAGCTACTCAAGGGACAGGGGCGGAGATACGCAGTATTTT; j_call: TRBJ2-3; clone_size: -; d_call: TRBD1; v_call: TRBV11-3
cdr3_aa: CASTLGTSGSLGEQFF; cdr3_nt: TGTGCCAGCACCCTTGGGACTAGCGGGAGTCTGGGAGAGCAGTTCTTC; j_call: TRBJ2-1; clone_size: -; d_call: TRBD2; v_call: TRBV28
cdr3_aa: CASRWKGDTEAFF; cdr3_nt: TGTGCCAGCAGGTGGAAGGGTGACACTGAAGCTTTCTTT; j_call: TRBJ1-1; clone_size: -; d_call: -; v_call: TRBV7-2
cdr3_aa: CASSNRDRVAGANVLTF; cdr3_nt: TGTGCCAGCAGCAACCGGGACAGGGTGGCCGGGGCCAACGTCCTGACTTTC; j_call: TRBJ2-6; clone_size: -; d_call: TRBD1; v_call: TRBV11-1
cdr3_aa: CALLEGLSSYNEQFF; cdr3_nt: TGTGCCCTACTTGAGGGATTAAGCTCCTACAATGAGCAGTTCTTC; j_call: TRBJ2-1; clone_size: -; d_call: -; v_call: TRBV6-1
cdr3_aa: CASSNLLRSAGNTIYF; cdr3_nt: TGTGCCAGTAGTAATCTGCTCCGGAGTGCTGGAAACACCATATATTTT; j_call: TRBJ1-3; clone_size: -; d_call: -; v_call: TRBV19
cdr3_aa: CASSATGASTDTQYF; cdr3_nt: TGTGCCAGCAGCGCTACAGGGGCTAGCACAGATACGCAGTATTTT; j_call: TRBJ2-3; clone_size: -; d_call: TRBD1; v_call: TRBV13
cdr3_aa: CAISEGLAATDTQYF; cdr3_nt: TGTGCCATCAGTGAGGGGCTAGCGGCCACAGATACGCAGTATTTT; j_call: TRBJ2-3; clone_size: -; d_call: TRBD2; v_call: TRBV10-3
cdr3_aa: CASSSARQGGPNQPQHF; cdr3_nt: TGCGCCAGCAGCTCCGCCAGACAGGGCGGTCCTAATCAGCCCCAGCATTTT; j_call: TRBJ1-5; clone_size: -; d_call: TRBD1; v_call: TRBV5-1
cdr3_aa: CASSQDSGSSYNEQFF; cdr3_nt: TGCGCCAGCAGCCAAGATTCGGGGAGCTCCTACAATGAGCAGTTCTTC; j_call: TRBJ2-1; clone_size: few; d_call: -; v_call: TRBV4-1
cdr3_aa: CASSTTGAQGYEQYF; cdr3_nt: TGTGCCAGCAGCACGACAGGGGCCCAGGGCTACGAGCAGTACTTC; j_call: TRBJ2-7; clone_size: -; d_call: TRBD1; v_call: TRBV28
cdr3_aa: CAWSVGLQKATQYF; cdr3_nt: TGTGCCTGGAGTGTAGGTTTACAGAAAGCAACCCAGTACTTC; j_call: TRBJ2-5; clone_size: -; d_call: -; v_call: TRBV30
cdr3_aa: CASSNRDSELEMNTEAFF; cdr3_nt: TGTGCCAGCAGCAACCGGGACAGTGAGCTAGAAATGAACACTGAAGCTTTCTTT; j_call: TRBJ1-1; clone_size: -; d_call: -; v_call: TRBV21-1
cdr3_aa: CASSLQAHEQYF; cdr3_nt: TGCGCCAGCAGCTTACAAGCGCACGAGCAGTACTTC; j_call: TRBJ2-7; clone_size: once; d_call: -; v_call: TRBV5-1
cdr3_aa: CASSFGLAGAGTDTQYF; cdr3_nt: TGTGCCAGCAGCTTCGGACTAGCGGGAGCAGGAACAGATACGCAGTATTTT; j_call: TRBJ2-3; clone_size: -; d_call: TRBD2; v_call: TRBV11-2
cdr3_aa: CAWTPVGAFMGYTF; cdr3_nt: TGTGCCTGGACTCCCGTAGGGGCTTTTATGGGCTACACCTTC; j_call: TRBJ1-2; clone_size: -; d_call: -; v_call: TRBV30
cdr3_aa: CASSLNQNYGYTF; cdr3_nt: TGCGCCAGCAGCTTGAATCAGAACTATGGCTACACCTTC; j_call: TRBJ1-2; clone_size: -; d_call: -; v_call: TRBV5-1
cdr3_aa: CAIRRSGALISTGELFF; cdr3_nt: TGTGCCATCAGGCGGAGCGGAGCGCTTATTTCCACCGGGGAGCTGTTTTTT; j_call: TRBJ2-2; clone_size: few; d_call: -; v_call: TRBV10-3
cdr3_aa: CASSLPPRNEQFF; cdr3_nt: TGTGCCAGCAGCCTCCCGCCTAGGAATGAGCAGTTCTTC; j_call: TRBJ2-1; clone_size: -; d_call: -; v_call: TRBV7-8
cdr3_aa: CATSGRLAGAGEQFF; cdr3_nt: TGTGCCACCAGCGGGCGACTAGCGGGAGCGGGTGAGCAGTTCTTC; j_call: TRBJ2-1; clone_size: -; d_call: TRBD2; v_call: TRBV15
cdr3_aa: CAIASVDRNTGELFF; cdr3_nt: TGTGCCATCGCTTCCGTGGACAGGAACACCGGGGAGCTGTTTTTT; j_call: TRBJ2-2; clone_size: -; d_call: -; v_call: TRBV10-3
cdr3_aa: CASSLDREMSIRETQYF; cdr3_nt: TGCGCCAGCAGCTTGGACAGGGAAATGAGTATTCGAGAGACCCAGTACTTC; j_call: TRBJ2-5; clone_size: -; d_call: -; v_call: TRBV5-1
cdr3_aa: CASSVTGVFGEQYF; cdr3_nt: TGCGCCAGCAGCGTGACAGGGGTGTTCGGCGAGCAGTACTTC; j_call: TRBJ2-7; clone_size: -; d_call: TRBD1; v_call: TRBV5-1
cdr3_aa: CSVERSFLTYGYTF; cdr3_nt: TGCAGCGTTGAAAGAAGTTTTCTTACCTATGGCTACACCTTC; j_call: TRBJ1-2; clone_size: -; d_call: -; v_call: TRBV29-1
cdr3_aa: CASSEQPAQPQHF; cdr3_nt: TGTGCCAGCAGTGAGCAGCCTGCTCAGCCCCAGCATTTT; j_call: TRBJ1-5; clone_size: -; d_call: -; v_call: TRBV6-4
cdr3_aa: CASSSSDSGSGRSDEQFF; cdr3_nt: TGTGCCAGCAGCTCATCAGACTCCGGAAGCGGGAGATCGGATGAGCAGTTCTTC; j_call: TRBJ2-1; clone_size: -; d_call: TRBD2; v_call: TRBV9
cdr3_aa: CASSLQPGGDEKLFF; cdr3_nt: TGCGCCAGCAGCTTACAGCCCGGGGGGGACGAAAAACTGTTTTTT; j_call: TRBJ1-4; clone_size: once; d_call: -; v_call: TRBV5-1
cdr3_aa: CASSLERGSSYEQYF; cdr3_nt: TGTGCCAGCAGCTTAGAACGGGGGAGCTCCTACGAGCAGTACTTC; j_call: TRBJ2-7; clone_size: -; d_call: -; v_call: TRBV11-2
cdr3_aa: CASSSPGLVGYIQYF; cdr3_nt: TGTGCGAGCAGTTCCCCCGGACTAGTTGGGTACATTCAGTACTTC; j_call: TRBJ2-4; clone_size: -; d_call: TRBD2; v_call: TRBV7-8
cdr3_aa: CASSFSAGQSYEQYF; cdr3_nt: TGTGCCAGCAGCTTTTCTGCTGGACAGTCCTACGAGCAGTACTTC; j_call: TRBJ2-7; clone_size: -; d_call: -; v_call: TRBV13
cdr3_aa: CASSPGGQRPNTEAFF; cdr3_nt: TGTGCCAGCAGCCCGGGGGGTCAGCGACCGAACACTGAAGCTTTCTTT; j_call: TRBJ1-1; clone_size: -; d_call: -; v_call: TRBV5-6
cdr3_aa: CASRGVRAANTGELFF; cdr3_nt: TGTGCCAGCAGAGGGGTTCGGGCAGCGAACACCGGGGAGCTGTTTTTT; j_call: TRBJ2-2; clone_size: once; d_call: -; v_call: TRBV11-2
cdr3_aa: CASSLSLTSGNTIYF; cdr3_nt: TGTGCCAGCAGTTTATCGCTGACCTCTGGAAACACCATATATTTT; j_call: TRBJ1-3; clone_size: -; d_call: -; v_call: TRBV27
cdr3_aa: CASSLGVWFLGSSSYEQYF; cdr3_nt: TGTGCCAGCAGTTTGGGGGTTTGGTTCCTCGGGTCCAGCTCCTACGAGCAGTACTTC; j_call: TRBJ2-7; clone_size: -; d_call: -; v_call: TRBV28
cdr3_aa: CASRYRGEWTDTQYF; cdr3_nt: TGTGCCAGCCGATATAGGGGGGAGTGGACAGATACGCAGTATTTT; j_call: TRBJ2-3; clone_size: -; d_call: -; v_call: TRBV11-2
cdr3_aa: CASSLDRYTQYF; cdr3_nt: TGTGCCAGCAGCTTAGATAGATATACGCAGTATTTT; j_call: TRBJ2-3; clone_size: -; d_call: -; v_call: TRBV13
cdr3_aa: CASSQDRGTAGANVLTF; cdr3_nt: TGCGCCAGCAGCCAAGATAGGGGAACGGCTGGGGCCAACGTCCTGACTTTC; j_call: TRBJ2-6; clone_size: -; d_call: -; v_call: TRBV4-1
cdr3_aa: CASSIDEKLFF; cdr3_nt: TGTGCCAGTAGTATAGATGAAAAACTGTTTTTT; j_call: TRBJ1-4; clone_size: -; d_call: -; v_call: TRBV19
cdr3_aa: CASSSLGRVYSNQPQHF; cdr3_nt: TGTGCCAGCAGCTCTCTAGGTAGGGTCTATAGCAATCAGCCCCAGCATTTT; j_call: TRBJ1-5; clone_size: once; d_call: -; v_call: TRBV7-2
cdr3_aa: CASSEVGDQPQHF; cdr3_nt: TGTGCCAGCAGTGAGGTAGGGGATCAGCCCCAGCATTTT; j_call: TRBJ1-5; clone_size: -; d_call: -; v_call: TRBV6-1
cdr3_aa: CSVASGISRSYNEQFF; cdr3_nt: TGCAGCGTTGCCAGCGGGATCTCGAGGTCCTACAATGAGCAGTTCTTC; j_call: TRBJ2-1; clone_size: -; d_call: TRBD2; v_call: TRBV29-1
cdr3_aa: CASSFGRGCSKYF; cdr3_nt: TGTGCCAGCAGCTTTGGGCGGGGGTGCAGCAAGTACTTC; j_call: TRBJ2-7; clone_size: once; d_call: -; v_call: TRBV12-1
cdr3_aa: CASRVTGRYSQPQHF; cdr3_nt: TGTGCCAGCAGGGTGACAGGGAGATATAGTCAGCCCCAGCATTTT; j_call: TRBJ1-5; clone_size: -; d_call: TRBD1; v_call: TRBV27
cdr3_aa: CASSYSETGRTQYF; cdr3_nt: TGTGCCAGCAGTTACTCAGAGACAGGTCGGACCCAGTACTTC; j_call: TRBJ2-5; clone_size: -; d_call: -; v_call: TRBV6-5
cdr3_aa: CASSPFGAYEQYF; cdr3_nt: TGTGCCAGCTCACCATTCGGGGCTTACGAGCAGTACTTC; j_call: TRBJ2-7; clone_size: -; d_call: -; v_call: TRBV18